The next 27 T cell receptor beta chains were all read from a single sample in a study of T cell changes during pregnancy in multiple sclerosis. This table comes from immunoSEQ multiplex PCR, and its TCRdb copy is limited to in-frame clones, with some not included. The top ten clones hold about 1.6% of a sample with more than 90,000 clones, 92% of them seen once. Sequences were derived from peripheral blood, sampled in the third trimester of pregnancy. These TCRs come from a female donor with multiple sclerosis, enrolled in a pregnancy study.

The chain recombines TRBV5-8 with TRBJ1-4; D perhaps matches TRBD1 (5 bases). CDR1 and CDR2 (germline): SGHTS, YDEGEE. Trimming removed 4 bases at V and 3 bases at J, with 16 bases between. The CDR3 spans 16 residues. In DNA form, the CDR3 reads TGTGCCAGCAGCGGATCCGGTGGGGGGGCTAATGAAAAACTGTTTTTT. Its translation is CASSGSGGGANEKLFF.

This clone was seen more than once but under ten times. The chain is built from TRBV7-9 and TRBJ1-3, with D unresolved. The CDR3 contains 16 residues. The V end lost 5 bases, the J end lost 0 bases, and 14 bases lay between the germline ends. Germline CDR1 reads SEHNR; CDR2 reads FQNEAQ (reference sequence). The CDR3 DNA reads TGTGCCAGCAGCCGCGATGGGGAGCACTCTGGAAACACCATATATTTT. Its translation: CASSRDGEHSGNTIYF.

The chain recombines TRBV27 with TRBJ1-1, with 7 bases that match TRBD1. J was trimmed by 9 bases and V by 4 bases; bases with no gene match: 17. There are 16 residues in the CDR3. Germline V gene data show CDR1 as MNHEY and CDR2 as SMNVEV (reference sequence). CDR3 nucleotides: TGTGCCAGCAGTTACTCACTGGACAGGACGACCGGAAAAGCTTTCTTT. This sequence encodes CASSYSLDRTTGKAFF.

This sequence joins TRBV6-1 and TRBJ2-2; TRBD2 agrees at 11 bases. With V trimmed by 4 bases and J by 3 bases, 4 bases remained unmatched. The germline gives CDR1 MNHNS, CDR2 SASEGT. The CDR3 runs 16 residues. This CDR3 is CASSATSGSYTGELFF. The CDR3 nucleotides read TGTGCCAGCAGTGCCACTAGCGGGAGTTACACCGGGGAGCTGTTTTTT.

This chain connects TRBV7-2 to TRBJ1-3; D is undetermined. Germline-derived CDR1 and CDR2 are SGHTA and FQGNSA. Trimming took 5 bases from V and 3 from J, leaving 2 bases between them. CDR3 length: 11 amino acids. Here the CDR3 reads CASSLGNTIYF. In nucleotides, the CDR3 is TGTGCCAGCAGCCTTGGAAACACCATATATTTT.

The chain couples TRBV6-6 to TRBJ1-2; 8 bases match TRBD1. The trim removed 6 bases at V and 6 bases at J, leaving 12 bases unmatched. CDR3 size: 15 residues. Germline loops: CDR1 MNHNY, CDR2 SVGAGI (reference sequence). The chain's CDR3 is CASSLRPDRVDGYTF. CDR3 sequence (DNA): TGTGCCAGCAGCCTACGGCCGGACAGGGTGGATGGCTACACCTTC.

This chain connects TRBV18 to TRBJ1-2; 9 nucleotides line up with TRBD1. V was pared by 2 bases and J by 10 bases, with 8 bases of the junction left unmatched. The germline gives CDR1 KGHSH, CDR2 LQKENI. This CDR3 has 14 residues. In DNA, the CDR3 is TGTGCCAGCTCACCAATAAGGGACAGGGTTTACTACACCTTC. Its translation is CASSPIRDRVYYTF. Full variable domain (outside the CDR3, taken from reference TRBV18 and TRBJ1-2): NAGVMQNPRHLVRRRGQEARLRCSPMKGHSHVYWYRQLPEEGLKFMVYLQKENIIDESGMPKERFSAEFPKEGPSILRIQQVVRGDSAAYFCASSPIRDRVYYTFGSGTRLTVV.

The rearrangement uses TRBV20-1 and TRBJ2-1; D unresolved. V was pared by 6 bases and J by 9 bases, with 12 bases between. This CDR3 contains 11 residues. The germline gives CDR1 DFQATT, CDR2 SNEGSKA (reference sequence). CDR3 nucleotides: TGCAGTGCCCTGGGCACCACTGAGCAGTTCTTC. Translating gives CSALGTTEQFF.

The genes are TRBV2 and TRBJ1-2; D unclear. V was shortened by 6 bases and J by 4 bases, with 6 bases between the two germline ends. Germline CDR1 reads SNHLY; CDR2 reads FYNNEI. The CDR3 covers 11 residues. CDR3 in amino acids: CASREGYGYTF. The CDR3 DNA sequence: TGTGCCAGCAGGGAGGGCTATGGCTACACCTTC.

The chain is built from TRBV4-2 and TRBJ2-1, with TRBD2 identical over 11 bases. The CDR3 runs to 15 residues. With V trimmed by 4 bases and J by 8 bases, 7 bases remained unmatched. Germline V CDR1 and CDR2: LGHNA, YNFKEQ. CDR3 coding DNA: TGTGCCAGCAGCCCCCGGCCTAGCGGGAGGTATGAGCAGTTCTTC. Amino acid sequence: CASSPRPSGRYEQFF.

This chain uses TRBV9 with TRBJ2-7; D perhaps matches TRBD1 (6 bases). CDR1 is SGDLS, CDR2 YYNGEE, per germline. V lost 3 bases and J 3 bases, leaving 16 bases between the germline ends. CDR3 length: 15 amino acids. CDR3 coding DNA: TGTGCCAGCAGCGCTACAGGGCGAAACGTCTACGAGCAGTACTTC. This sequence encodes CASSATGRNVYEQYF.

The sample holds one count of this clone. The V call is TRBV5-1, the J call TRBJ1-6; possible D gene TRBD1, 5 bases. In germline, CDR1 is SGHRS, CDR2 YFSETQ. The CDR3 consists of 15 residues. V was shortened by 2 bases and J by 5 bases, with 11 bases between the two germline ends. CDR3 protein: CASSLERQNNSPLHF. Written as DNA, the CDR3 is TGCGCCAGCAGCTTAGAGAGACAGAATAATTCACCCCTCCACTTT.

The chain carries TRBV10-3 and TRBJ2-3, with a tentative D call TRBD1 (5 bases). Trimming took 10 bases from V and 2 from J, leaving 22 bases between them. CDR1 ENHRY and CDR2 SYGVKD come from the germline V gene. The CDR3 sequence is 16 residues long. CDR3 in DNA: TGTGCCACCTCCACCAGGGATCTTAGAAACACAGATACGCAGTATTTT. Amino acid sequence: CATSTRDLRNTDTQYF.

The chain employs TRBV6-1 and TRBJ1-1, with D perhaps matching TRBD1 (6 bases). The germline gives CDR1 MNHNS, CDR2 SASEGT. The CDR3 is made up of 14 amino acids. V lost 2 bases to trimming and J lost 1 base, with 8 bases between them. As DNA, the CDR3 is TGTGCCAGCAGTGAAAGGGGGGGGAACACTGAAGCTTTCTTT. This encodes CASSERGGNTEAFF.

The rearrangement joins TRBV27 to TRBJ1-1; 9 bases are a match to TRBD1. The CDR3 runs 16 residues. Trimming took 2 bases from V and 3 from J; bases not matched to a gene: 7. The V gene's germline CDR1 is MNHEY and CDR2 SMNVEV (reference sequence). CDR3 coding DNA: TGTGCCAGCAGTTTACTGACAGGGGGGAAGCACACTGAAGCTTTCTTT. It is translated as CASSLLTGGKHTEAFF.

The rearrangement joins TRBV11-2 to TRBJ1-1; D may be TRBD1 (5 bases). CDR1 is SGHAT, CDR2 FQNNGV, per germline. V was clipped by 5 bases and J by 8 bases, with 15 bases between them. This CDR3 spans 13 amino acids. CDR3 sequence: CASSPKTAGEAFF. DNA of the CDR3: TGTGCCAGCAGCCCCAAGACAGCAGGAGAAGCTTTCTTT.

The chain combines TRBV9 with TRBJ1-2; 8 nucleotides line up with TRBD1. Trimming cost V 3 bases and J 2 bases; bases outside gene matches: 6. CDR3 length equals 15 residues. Germline CDR1 and CDR2: SGDLS and YYNGEE. The CDR3 region has the DNA TGTGCCAGCAGCGCCCGGACAGGGATGAACTATGGCTACACCTTC. Its translation is CASSARTGMNYGYTF.

The J gene is TRBJ1-1, the V gene TRBV4-1; TRBD1 matches 8 bases. The CDR3 has 15 amino acids. J gave up 4 bases and V 4 bases, and 8 bases lay outside the gene matches. Germline loops: CDR1 MGHRA, CDR2 YSYEKL. The CDR3 nucleotides are TGCGCCAGCAGCCGAGACGGACAGGGCGGCACTGAAGCTTTCTTT. Residues: CASSRDGQGGTEAFF.

The chain is built from TRBV7-2 and TRBJ2-3; D unresolved. CDR1 SGHTA and CDR2 FQGNSA come from the germline V gene. CDR3 size: 16 residues. Trimming left V 5 bases short and J 0 bases short, with 15 bases between. The CDR3 DNA reads TGTGCCAGCAGCCCCCCCCTCAGGTACAGCACAGATACGCAGTATTTT. As protein: CASSPPLRYSTDTQYF.

This chain joins TRBV6-6 and TRBJ1-5; D gene ambiguous. Germline V lookup: CDR1 MNHNY, CDR2 SVGAGI (reference sequence). Trimming removed 5 bases from V and 5 bases from J, with 7 bases in between. The CDR3 is 12 residues long. CDR3 region: CASSKSDQPQHF. The DNA for the CDR3 is TGTGCCAGCAGTAAATCCGATCAGCCCCAGCATTTT.

The rearrangement uses TRBV1 and TRBJ2-5; no DNA check was done on the table's D call, TRBD2. TRBV1 corresponds to a pseudogene. There are 18 residues in the CDR3. The chain's CDR3 is CTSSQRLAGAREQETQYF. For the CDR3, the DNA is TGCACCAGCAGCCAACGACTAGCGGGGGCGAGGGAACAAGAGACCCAGTACTTC.

This clone has just a few counts. V and J are TRBV5-1 and TRBJ2-7; tentative D call: TRBD2 (6 bases). The CDR3 has 13 amino acids. Germline V gene data show CDR1 as SGHRS and CDR2 as YFSETQ. Trimming left V 5 bases short and J 0 bases short, with 9 bases between. The CDR3 loop is CASSRGSSYEQYF. The CDR3 DNA reads as TGCGCCAGCAGTCGGGGGAGCTCCTACGAGCAGTACTTC.

V usage is TRBV28 and J usage is TRBJ2-7; a weak D match, TRBD2 (6 bases). The ends were cut back, 2 bases at V and 5 bases at J, with 28 bases in the middle. The CDR3 length is 19 residues. Germline V lookup: CDR1 MDHEN, CDR2 SYDVKM. The CDR3 region is CASSLKILGPGAGSHEQYF. The CDR3 DNA follows: TGTGCCAGCAGTTTAAAAATACTCGGTCCTGGGGCGGGATCCCACGAGCAGTACTTC.

The V and J genes are TRBV19 and TRBJ2-2; 9 positions match TRBD1. The J segment lost 4 bases and the V segment lost 1 base, leaving 4 bases of the junction unmatched. Germline CDR1 and CDR2: LNHDA and SQIVND (reference sequence). CDR3 size: 16 residues. DNA for the CDR3: TGTGCCAGTAGTATAGGAACAGGGGGCAGCACCGGGGAGCTGTTTTTT. Amino acid sequence: CASSIGTGGSTGELFF.

The gene calls are TRBV5-6 and TRBJ2-1, with D hard to call. This CDR3 region has 16 residues. V gave up 1 base and J gave up 0 bases, with 11 bases separating them. Looked up from germline, CDR1 is SGHDT and CDR2 is YYEEEE. The CDR3 bases are TGTGCCAGCAGCTTGAGGCAGACATCCTCCTACAATGAGCAGTTCTTC. Protein: CASSLRQTSSYNEQFF. Supplemented by reference TRBV5-6 and TRBJ2-1, the full variable domain reads DAGVTQSPTHLIKTRGQQVTLRCSPKSGHDTVSWYQQALGQGPQFIFQYYEEEERQRGNFPDRFSGHQFPNYSSELNVNALLLGDSALYLCASSLRQTSSYNEQFFGPGTRLTVL.

DNA of the CDR3: TGTGCCAGCAGGGAGGGCCAGGAGACGCAGTATTTT. Its translation is CASREGQETQYF. This sequence joins TRBV6-1 and TRBJ2-3, with D possibly matching TRBD2 (6 bases). Germline V gene data show CDR1 as MNHNS and CDR2 as SASEGT. V was shortened by 6 bases and J by 9 bases, with 13 bases between the two germline ends. This CDR3 has 12 residues.

V and J are TRBV15 and TRBJ1-2, with TRBD1 as a possible D gene (5 bases). V was cut by 0 bases and J by 6 bases, with 14 bases left in between. Germline V gene data show CDR1 as LNHNV and CDR2 as YYDKDF (reference sequence). CDR3 length: 15 residues. CDR3: CATSRDLGQVDGYTF. As DNA, the CDR3 is TGTGCCACCAGCAGAGATTTAGGACAAGTCGATGGCTACACCTTC.